This T cell receptor beta chain was identified during a study of cytomegalovirus exposure and HLA in healthy donors. Broader study findings: A few CMV-associated chains were confirmed in vitro to be specific for CMV antigens. Most sequenced TCRs were rare (though some public TCRs occurred in many donors). As was reported, the classifier diagnosed cytomegalovirus status with high specificity and sensitivity.

As concerns this clone: Its target is unknown.

Use of 60 Vbeta and 13 Jbeta primers characterized the PCR. Produced via immunoSEQ multiplex PCR; TCRdb's table is partial and in-frame only. Of 120,000 or so clones in the sample, roughly two thirds were seen once. CDR1 SEHNR and CDR2 FQNEAQ come from the germline V gene (reference sequence). The CDR3 is 16 amino acids. V was cut by 3 bases and J by 3 bases, with 12 bases left in between. Sequenced material: PBMCs. The origin of this receptor is a young man in good health and CMV-seropositive. The chain uses TRBV7-9 and TRBJ2-6; maybe TRBD1 (6 bases). The CDR3 spells CASSFIPGDGANVLTF. The CDR3 nucleotides read TGTGCCAGCAGCTTTATCCCAGGGGATGGGGCCAACGTCCTGACTTTC.